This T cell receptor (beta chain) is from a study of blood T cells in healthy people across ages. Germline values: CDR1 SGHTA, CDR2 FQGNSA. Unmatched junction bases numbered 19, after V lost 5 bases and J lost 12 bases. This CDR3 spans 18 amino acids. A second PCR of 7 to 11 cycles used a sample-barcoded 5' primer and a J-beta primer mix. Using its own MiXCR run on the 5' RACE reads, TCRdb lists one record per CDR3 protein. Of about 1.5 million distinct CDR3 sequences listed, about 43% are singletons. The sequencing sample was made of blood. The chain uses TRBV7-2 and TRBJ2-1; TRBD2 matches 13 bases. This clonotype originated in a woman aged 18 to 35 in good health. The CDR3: CASSRTSGGLLGSIGQFF. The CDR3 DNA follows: TGTGCCAGCAGCCGGACTAGCGGGGGCCTCCTGGGTTCAATTGGGCAGTTCTTC.